This T cell receptor beta chain derives from a study of cytomegalovirus exposure and HLA in healthy donors. General study findings and limits: V- and J-gene trimming of TCR beta was linked (in a later analysis) to a missense DCLRE1C variant.

The PCR had 60 Vbeta and 13 Jbeta primers. TCRdb's copy holds only in-frame clones and misses some; the assay was immunoSEQ multiplex PCR. The table shows 160,000 or so clones, with roughly four fifths occurring only once. The CDR3 spans 15 residues. V was shortened by 0 bases and J by 3 bases, with 12 bases between the two germline ends. Germline CDR1 is GTSNPN and CDR2 is SVGIG (reference sequence). As for this clone: Its antigen is unidentified.

The TCR was taken from a female donor in good health and CMV-seronegative. The chain carries TRBV30 and TRBJ2-1, with a possible D match to TRBD1 (5 bases). Sequences were obtained from PBMCs. CDR3 protein: CAWSVGAGFYNEQFF. The CDR3 DNA reads TGTGCCTGGAGTGTAGGGGCAGGCTTCTACAATGAGCAGTTCTTC.